This T cell receptor beta chain was profiled in a study of metastatic and nonmetastatic thyroid tumors. As for the study in general: Blood and tumor or nodule tissue repertoires from malignant and benign thyroid patients were compared.

Findings and limits, study-wide: It was reported that TCR beta diversity was significantly higher in malignant thyroid tumors than benign nodules, in blood and tumor.

Many counts were recorded for this clone. Its specificity is unknown. Germline assignment: CDR1 SEHNR and CDR2 FQNEAQ (reference sequence). This CDR3 is built from 12 residues. Trimming took off 5 bases at V and 10 bases at J, with 12 bases between the two ends. Authors' data handling: The distant-metastasis classifier for papillary thyroid cancer was built from CDR3 differences across clinicopathological groups. TCRdb ran MiXCR on the PCR reads. The V and J calls and clone size come from TCRdb's table, not from the authors' own analysis. Altogether about 13,000 clones are present, around 29% being singletons, with the ten largest covering under 20%. All patients were untreated before thyroid surgery.

The chain links TRBV7-9 to TRBJ1-5, with D hard to call. What was sequenced was tumor tissue. This clonotype was obtained from a female donor with papillary thyroid cancer or a benign thyroid nodule (not recorded which). Some clones in this sample may be carry-over from other donors' samples. The CDR3 sequence: CASSQDVGPQHF. DNA of the CDR3: TGTGCCAGCAGCCAGGACGTCGGCCCCCAGCATTTT.